This is a list of T cell receptor beta chains from one sample in a study of blood T cell repertoires in COVID-19. Measured with immunoSEQ multiplex PCR; TCRdb has only the in-frame clones, and not every one. The repertoire holds about 160,000 clones, with around 90% as singletons. The sequenced material came from peripheral blood. Source of these receptors: a man in his fifties or sixties with active or convalescent COVID-19. Each CDR3 is given with its conserved first and last residue. The D gene is left open where the match is weak.

j_gene,d_gene,v_gene,CDR3aa,CDR3nt
TRBJ2-3,.,TRBV27,CASSHNGVSTDTQYF,TGTGCCAGCAGCCACAACGGGGTTAGCACAGATACGCAGTATTTT
TRBJ2-5,.,TRBV7-8,CASSLGPRETQYF,TGTGCCAGCAGCTTAGGCCCCAGGGAGACCCAGTACTTC
TRBJ1-2,TRBD1,TRBV2,CASRRTDRGPGYTF,TGTGCCAGCAGACGTACAGACAGGGGGCCTGGCTACACCTTC
TRBJ1-3,.,TRBV12-3/TRBV12-4,CASGSSSGNTIYF,TGTGCCAGCGGTAGTTCCTCTGGAAACACCATATATTTT
TRBJ1-1,TRBD1,TRBV19,CASSVGQGLNTEAFF,TGTGCCAGTAGTGTAGGACAGGGTTTGAACACTGAAGCTTTCTTT
TRBJ2-2,TRBD1,TRBV6-5,CASIDGTATTGELFF,TGTGCCAGCATCGACGGGACAGCAACCACCGGGGAGCTGTTTTTT
TRBJ2-5,.,TRBV11-2,CASSLGGGQETQYF,TGTGCCAGCAGCTTAGGAGGGGGCCAAGAGACCCAGTACTTC
TRBJ2-3,.,TRBV7-9,CASIPEASTDTQYF,TGTGCCAGCATCCCTGAAGCTAGCACAGATACGCAGTATTTT
TRBJ1-2,TRBD1,TRBV6-5,CASSYLGQVNGYTF,TGTGCCAGCAGTTACCTTGGACAGGTCAATGGCTACACCTTC
TRBJ1-1,TRBD1,TRBV18,CASSPLEGADTEAFF,TGTGCCAGCTCACCACTTGAGGGGGCCGACACTGAAGCTTTCTTT
TRBJ1-4,.,TRBV10-1,CASSESSRTEKLFF,TGCGCCAGCAGTGAGTCGAGCCGAACCGAAAAACTGTTTTTT
TRBJ2-7,.,TRBV11-2,CASSLDRGRSQYF,TGTGCCAGCAGCTTAGACAGGGGAAGGAGTCAGTACTTC
TRBJ2-1,.,TRBV19,CATTKADRRNEQFF,TGTGCCACCACAAAAGCCGACAGGAGAAATGAGCAGTTCTTC
TRBJ2-5,TRBD1,TRBV6-5,CASSTGGWETQYF,TGTGCCAGCAGTACAGGGGGCTGGGAGACCCAGTACTTC
TRBJ1-5,TRBD1,TRBV2,CASSGSGGGQPQHF,TGTGCCAGCAGTGGGTCAGGGGGTGGTCAGCCCCAGCATTTT
TRBJ1-3,TRBD1,TRBV4-1,CASSLSDRGSSSGNTIYF,TGCGCCAGCAGCCTATCCGACAGGGGATCCAGCTCTGGAAACACCATATATTTT